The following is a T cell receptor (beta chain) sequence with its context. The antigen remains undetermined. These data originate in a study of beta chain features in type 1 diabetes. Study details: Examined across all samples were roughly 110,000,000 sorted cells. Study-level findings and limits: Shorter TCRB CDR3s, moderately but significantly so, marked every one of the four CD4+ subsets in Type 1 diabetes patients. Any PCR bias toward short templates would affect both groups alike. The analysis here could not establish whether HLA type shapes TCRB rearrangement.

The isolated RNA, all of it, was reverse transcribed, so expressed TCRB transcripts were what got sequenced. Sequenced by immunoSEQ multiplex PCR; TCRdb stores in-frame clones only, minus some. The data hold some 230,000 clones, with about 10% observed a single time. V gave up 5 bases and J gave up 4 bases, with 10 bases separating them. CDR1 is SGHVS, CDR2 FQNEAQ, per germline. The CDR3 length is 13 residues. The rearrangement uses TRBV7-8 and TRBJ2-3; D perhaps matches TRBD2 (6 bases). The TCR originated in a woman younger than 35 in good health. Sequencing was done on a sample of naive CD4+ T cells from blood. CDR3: CASSLRGADTQYF. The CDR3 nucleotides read TGTGCCAGCAGCCTGCGGGGAGCAGATACGCAGTATTTT.